The entry below gives a single T cell receptor beta chain sequence along with its context. This CDR3 region has 15 residues. From germline, CDR1 is LNHDA and CDR2 SQIVND (reference sequence). V was pared by 6 bases and J by 2 bases, with 4 bases of the junction left unmatched. Under the authors' procedure: Estimation of nucleated cell counts was performed using reference gene primer amplification. Produced via immunoSEQ multiplex PCR; TCRdb's table is partial and in-frame only. V, J and clone size are taken as reported in that table, and D and trimming were inferred from the DNA itself. The sample lists 140,000 or so clones, 81% occurring once. These data are taken from a study of blood T cell repertoires in COVID-19.

The rearrangement uses TRBV19 and TRBJ2-7, with 13 bases aligning to TRBD2. Source material: peripheral blood. The receptor was isolated from a human donor in a cohort sampled during active COVID-19. CDR3 bases: TGTGCCAGTAGAGTGGGACTAGCGGGGCCCTACGAGCAGTACTTC. This sequence encodes CASRVGLAGPYEQYF.